Sequencing of this T cell receptor (beta chain) was carried out in a study of OX40 agonist ivuxolimab in advanced cancers. Study background: The patients received ivuxolimab by intravenous route every 2 weeks at 0.01 to 10 mg/kg.

Using immunoSEQ multiplex PCR, the repertoire was profiled, and TCRdb retains in-frame clones only, with some absent. The sample has about 77,000 clones; 80% to 90% are singletons. CDR1 is MGHDK and CDR2 is SYGVNS in the germline V gene. The CDR3 has 15 amino acids. V gave up 3 bases and J gave up 7 bases, with 15 bases separating them. The sample here was CD4+ or CD8+ T cells sorted from blood, taken in a trial of the OX40 agonist ivuxolimab. V is TRBV25-1 and J is TRBJ1-4; D gene uncertain. The clonotype was recovered from an adult with an advanced solid tumor such as melanoma, head and neck, liver or kidney cancer. CDR3 in DNA: TGTGCCAGCAGTGATACCCTAGGGCGCGGTGAAAAACTGTTTTTT. As protein: CASSDTLGRGEKLFF.